This T cell receptor (beta chain) was profiled in a study of cytomegalovirus exposure and HLA in healthy donors. Study background: Among the 398 genotyped donors, around 85% were placed in the Caucasian-associated ancestry cluster.

Details on this clone: Its antigen remains unidentified.

Study findings and constraints: The dataset shows that most TCR sequences were rare, while some public TCRs occurred in many donors. As was reported, the classifier diagnosed cytomegalovirus status with high specificity and sensitivity.

In the PCR, 60 Vbeta and 13 Jbeta primers were used. Here immunoSEQ multiplex PCR was the method, and the copy in TCRdb shows in-frame clones only, minus some. The profile shows 100,000 or so clones, about 74% of them singletons. Trimming removed 3 bases at V and 3 bases at J, with 7 bases between. This CDR3 contains 13 residues. CDR1 is LNHDA and CDR2 is SQIVND in the germline V gene (reference sequence). This receptor was obtained from a male donor in good health and CMV-seropositive. The sequencing sample was made of PBMCs. This sequence joins TRBV19 and TRBJ2-3; no clear D. Written as DNA, the CDR3 is TGTGCCAGTAGTATTGCCAGGACAGATACGCAGTATTTT. Residues: CASSIARTDTQYF.